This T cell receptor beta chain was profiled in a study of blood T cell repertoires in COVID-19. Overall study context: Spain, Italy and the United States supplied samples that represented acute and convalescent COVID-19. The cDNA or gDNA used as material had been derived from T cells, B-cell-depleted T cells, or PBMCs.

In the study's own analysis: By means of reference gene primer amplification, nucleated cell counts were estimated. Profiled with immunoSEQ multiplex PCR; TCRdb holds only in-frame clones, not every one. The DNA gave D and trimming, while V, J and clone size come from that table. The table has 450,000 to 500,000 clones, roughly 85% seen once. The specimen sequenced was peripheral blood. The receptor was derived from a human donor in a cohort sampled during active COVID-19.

The chain's CDR3 is CASTTGADQPQHF. In DNA, the CDR3 is TGTGCCAGCACCACAGGGGCTGATCAGCCCCAGCATTTT. This chain joins TRBV12-3 or TRBV12-4 and TRBJ1-5, with TRBD1 identical over 7 bases. V lost 7 bases and J lost 5; bases outside the gene matches: 5. There are 13 residues in the CDR3.